This entry concerns a single TCR beta chain. Its antigen is unidentified. The source of the sample is a study of OX40 agonist ivuxolimab in advanced cancers. The study's findings and limits: No determination was made of the antigen specificity of the expanded peripheral T cells.

This CDR3 is 11 amino acids long. Trimming took 5 bases from V and 2 from J, leaving 4 bases between them. Germline CDR1 reads MDHEN; CDR2 reads SYDVKM. Assay used: immunoSEQ multiplex PCR; TCRdb lists only in-frame clones, some missing. The repertoire holds tens of thousands of clones, with 90% to 95% as singletons. This clonotype was sampled from an adult with an advanced solid tumor such as melanoma, head and neck, liver or kidney cancer. Sequencing used CD4+ or CD8+ T cells sorted from blood, obtained in a trial of the OX40 agonist ivuxolimab. The chain has TRBV28 and TRBJ2-7, with D uncertain. The CDR3 here is CASSTPYEQYF. In DNA, the CDR3 is TGTGCCAGCAGTACTCCCTACGAGCAGTACTTC.